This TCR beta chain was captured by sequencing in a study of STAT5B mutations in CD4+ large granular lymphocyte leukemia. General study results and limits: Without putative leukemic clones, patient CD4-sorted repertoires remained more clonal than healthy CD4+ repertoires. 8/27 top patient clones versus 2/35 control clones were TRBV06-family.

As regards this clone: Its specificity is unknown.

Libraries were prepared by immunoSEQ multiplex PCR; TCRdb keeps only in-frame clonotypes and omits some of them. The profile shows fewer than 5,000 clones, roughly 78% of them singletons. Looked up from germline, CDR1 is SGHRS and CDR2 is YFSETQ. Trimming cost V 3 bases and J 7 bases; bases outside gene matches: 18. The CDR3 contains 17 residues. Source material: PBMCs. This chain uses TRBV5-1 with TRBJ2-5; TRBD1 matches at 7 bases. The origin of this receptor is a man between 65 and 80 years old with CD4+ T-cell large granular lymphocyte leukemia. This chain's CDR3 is CASSSSRDRAAGWTQYF. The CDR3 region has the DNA TGCGCCAGCAGCTCTAGCCGCGACAGGGCGGCGGGTTGGACCCAGTACTTC.